The entry that follows covers one TCR beta chain sequence. Its antigen is as yet unknown. The data derive from a study of T cells expressing NK-cell markers. Background on the study: Researchers got TCR beta repertoires out of sorted CD3+CD56+NKG2C+, CD3+CD56+NKG2C- and CD3+CD56-NKG2C+ T cells. Eight donors were sequenced, of whom seven were HCMV-seropositive, while the remaining one was HCMV-seronegative.

Notes on the study in general: In four donors, dominant clonotypes made up 28.3-60.1% of CD3+CD56-NKG2C+ cells.

One entry per CDR3 protein, without DNA, is what TCRdb gives after re-calling the 5' RACE reads. This repertoire includes 400,000 to 550,000 distinct CDR3 sequences. The CDR3 contains 15 residues. Germline CDR1 is SGHTA and CDR2 is FQGNSA. The V gene is TRBV7-2, the J gene TRBJ1-2. The receptor comes from a woman aged 18-69 years in good health. The sequenced sample was blood T cells: a sorted CD56 or NKG2C T cell subset, CD4+ or CD8+ T cells, or bulk PBMC T cells (not recorded which). The CDR3 sequence is CASSLVVQLLNGYTF.